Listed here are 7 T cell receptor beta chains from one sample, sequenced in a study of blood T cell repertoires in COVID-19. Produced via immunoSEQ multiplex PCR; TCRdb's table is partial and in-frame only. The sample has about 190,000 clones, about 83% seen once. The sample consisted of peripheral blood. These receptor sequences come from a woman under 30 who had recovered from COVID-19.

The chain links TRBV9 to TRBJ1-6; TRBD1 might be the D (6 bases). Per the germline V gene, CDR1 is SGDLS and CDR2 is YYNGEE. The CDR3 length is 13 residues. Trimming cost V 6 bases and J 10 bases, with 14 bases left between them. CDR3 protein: CASNRDVRSPLHF. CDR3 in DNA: TGTGCCAGCAACAGGGATGTGAGATCACCCCTCCACTTT. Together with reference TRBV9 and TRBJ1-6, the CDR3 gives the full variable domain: DSGVTQTPKHLITATGQRVTLRCSPRSGDLSVYWYQQSLDQGLQFLIQYYNGEERAKGNILERFSAQQFPDLHSELNLSSLELGDSALYFCASNRDVRSPLHFGNGTRLTVT.

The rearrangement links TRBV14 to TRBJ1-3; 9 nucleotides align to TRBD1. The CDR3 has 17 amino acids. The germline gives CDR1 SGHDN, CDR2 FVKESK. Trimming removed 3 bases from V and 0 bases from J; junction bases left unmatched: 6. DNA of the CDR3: TGTGCCAGCAGCCAGACGGGACAGGGATTCTCTGGAAACACCATATATTTT. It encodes CASSQTGQGFSGNTIYF.

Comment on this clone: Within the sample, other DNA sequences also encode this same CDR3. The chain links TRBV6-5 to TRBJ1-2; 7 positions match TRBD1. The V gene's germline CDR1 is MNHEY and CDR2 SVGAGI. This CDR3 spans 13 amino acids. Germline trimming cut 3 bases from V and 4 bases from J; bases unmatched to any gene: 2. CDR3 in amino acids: CASSYSGGYGYTF. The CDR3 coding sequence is TGTGCCAGCAGTTATTCAGGGGGCTATGGCTACACCTTC.

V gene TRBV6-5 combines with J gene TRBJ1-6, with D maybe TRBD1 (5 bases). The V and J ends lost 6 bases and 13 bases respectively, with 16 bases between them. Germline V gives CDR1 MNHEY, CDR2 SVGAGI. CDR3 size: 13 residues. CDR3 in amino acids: CASSNTLGLPLHF. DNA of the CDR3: TGTGCCAGCAGCAACACACTGGGACTCCCCCTCCACTTT.

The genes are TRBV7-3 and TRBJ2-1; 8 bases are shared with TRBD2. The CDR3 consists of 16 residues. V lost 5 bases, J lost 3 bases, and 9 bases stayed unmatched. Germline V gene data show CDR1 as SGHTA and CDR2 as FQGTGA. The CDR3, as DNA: TGTGCCAGCAGCCCATCGCGACTAGCGAACTACAATGAGCAGTTCTTC. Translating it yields CASSPSRLANYNEQFF. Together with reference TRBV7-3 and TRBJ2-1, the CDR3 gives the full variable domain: GAGVSQTPSNKVTEKGKYVELRCDPISGHTALYWYRQSLGQGPEFLIYFQGTGAADDSGLPNDRFFAVRPEGSVSTLKIQRTERGDSAVYLCASSPSRLANYNEQFFGPGTRLTVL.

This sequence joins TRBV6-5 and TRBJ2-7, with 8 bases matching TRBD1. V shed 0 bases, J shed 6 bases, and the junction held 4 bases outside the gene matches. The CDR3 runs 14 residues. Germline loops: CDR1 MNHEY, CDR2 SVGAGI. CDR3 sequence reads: CASSYSRGRGEQYV. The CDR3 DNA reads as TGTGCCAGCAGTTACTCCAGGGGGCGAGGCGAGCAGTACGTC.

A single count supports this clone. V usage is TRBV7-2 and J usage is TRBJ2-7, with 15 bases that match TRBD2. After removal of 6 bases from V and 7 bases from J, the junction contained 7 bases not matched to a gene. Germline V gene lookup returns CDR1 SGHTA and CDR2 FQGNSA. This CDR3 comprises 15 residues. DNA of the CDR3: TGTGCCAGCAGAGCTGGGACTAGCGGGGGGTGGGAGCAGTACTTC. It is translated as CASRAGTSGGWEQYF.